There are a few counts of the clone carrying this TCR beta chain. The length of the CDR3 is 14 residues. CDR1 and CDR2 from the germline V gene are SGHKS and YYEKEE (reference sequence). V was trimmed by 1 base and J by 3 bases, leaving 10 bases between them. This sample was taken from a study of T cell repertoires in cytomegalovirus infection. Via MiXCR, TCRdb re-called the reads, giving one row per CDR3 protein. The sample lists approximately 630,000 distinct CDR3 sequences; around 24% were seen once. This TCR was recovered from a human donor in good health (CMV status not recorded). Some clones in this sample may be carry-over from other donors' samples. This chain uses TRBV5-5 with TRBJ2-5; D may be TRBD1 or TRBD2 (5 bases each). The sequencing sample was made of CD8+ T cells from PBMCs. As DNA, the CDR3 is TGTGCCAGCAGCTTGTGGGACCCTAAAGAGACCCAGTACTTC. Its protein is CASSLWDPKETQYF.